This is a list of T cell receptor beta chains from one sample in a study of radiotherapy plus CTLA-4 blockade in lung cancer. Profiled with immunoSEQ multiplex PCR; TCRdb holds only in-frame clones, not every one. Of 90,000 to 130,000 clones listed, 70% to 85% were seen once; the top ten hold less than 4%. The starting material was peripheral blood, obtained from a patient treated with radiotherapy plus ipilimumab. Receptors were obtained from a human donor with non-small cell lung cancer that progressed on radiotherapy plus ipilimumab. Some clones in this sample may be carry-over from other donors' samples. The conserved cysteine and the conserved F or W are not part of the CDR3 here. The order of the fields is D gene, V gene, J gene, CDR3 protein. The D gene is left open where the match is weak.

>TRBD2|TRBV5-1|TRBJ2-5
ASSYSGGQETQY
>TRBD1|TRBV18|TRBJ1-4
ASSPTALTGSNEKLF
>.|TRBV7-9|TRBJ2-6
ASSPGDSSSGANVLT
>.|TRBV7-2|TRBJ1-2
ASSLAPGTANYGYT
>.|TRBV27|TRBJ1-4
ASSIRRPTNEKLF
>.|TRBV18|TRBJ2-2
ASSPQLNTGELF
>TRBD2|TRBV7-2|TRBJ2-2
ASSPQAGGRTGELF
>TRBD1|TRBV28|TRBJ1-4
ASNLGQSATNEKLF
>.|TRBV4-1|TRBJ2-7
ASSQATDSTPYYEQY
>TRBD1|TRBV5-1|TRBJ2-7
ASSLGPRTGSFEQY
>.|TRBV11-2|TRBJ2-1
ASSLGASTEFNEQF
>.|TRBV11-2|TRBJ2-1
ASSLNPVGSYNEQF
>.|TRBV7-9|TRBJ2-7
ASSLWYFGQY
>TRBD2|TRBV2|TRBJ2-1
ASSATGTSVGGEQF
>TRBD1|TRBV4-3|TRBJ1-2
ASSQEGQGNYGYT
>.|TRBV4-3|TRBJ2-2
ASSQLTGELF
>.|TRBV29-1|TRBJ1-6
SVAVEGDSPLH
>.|TRBV30|TRBJ1-6
AWSSPGLGGSYNSPLH
>.|TRBV6-5|TRBJ1-3
ASSTGPGNTIY
>.|TRBV27|TRBJ1-4
ASSLSGEGLEEKLF
>TRBD1|TRBV13|TRBJ2-7
ASSEPGQGDYEQY
>TRBD2|TRBV7-2|TRBJ2-3
ASVSGGRDTQY
>.|TRBV7-2|TRBJ1-6
ASSLAWVPDGGDSPLH
>.|TRBV4-1|TRBJ1-4
ASSQDRGTHSYEF
>TRBD1|TRBV9|TRBJ2-2
ASSVDPSGGRELF
>TRBD2|TRBV5-8|TRBJ2-7
ASSSLMRGGILREQY